The rows below give T cell receptor beta chains drawn from one sample of a study of chemoradiotherapy in HPV16-positive cancers. Using immunoSEQ multiplex PCR, the repertoire was profiled, and TCRdb retains in-frame clones only, with some absent. This sample has some 19,000 clones; approximately 87% occur once, and the top ten carry roughly 2.3%. Sequences were derived from blood, sampled from a patient who underwent chemoradiotherapy. These receptors were taken from a human donor with HPV-associated anogenital cancer. The CDR3 runs from the conserved cysteine through the conserved F or W. Fields, in order: CDR3 protein, CDR3 DNA, clone size, J gene, V gene, D gene. The D gene is left open where the match is weak. Expanded clones are given a class, and other clones once, few, many or no size at all.

CDR3: CASSYEANSPLHF
DNA: TGTGCCAGCAGTTACGAGGCTAATTCACCCCTCCACTTT
size: few
J: TRBJ1-6
V: TRBV6-5
D: .

CDR3: CASSILGQSSGANVLTF
DNA: TGTGCCAGTAGTATTCTGGGACAGAGCTCTGGGGCCAACGTCCTGACTTTC
size: .
J: TRBJ2-6
V: TRBV19
D: TRBD1

CDR3: CASSYGGPSETQYF
DNA: TGTGCCAGCAGTTATGGAGGACCTAGTGAGACCCAGTACTTC
size: .
J: TRBJ2-5
V: TRBV6-6
D: .

CDR3: CASSLGLAGSYNEQFF
DNA: TGTGCCAGCAGCTTAGGCCTAGCGGGAAGCTACAATGAGCAGTTCTTC
size: .
J: TRBJ2-1
V: TRBV11-2
D: TRBD2

CDR3: CASRSGTEAFF
DNA: TGCGCCAGCAGGAGTGGCACTGAAGCTTTCTTT
size: .
J: TRBJ1-1
V: TRBV4-1
D: .

CDR3: CASIWGARNTGELFF
DNA: TGTGCCAGCATATGGGGGGCAAGGAACACCGGGGAGCTGTTTTTT
size: .
J: TRBJ2-2
V: TRBV28
D: .

CDR3: CASTAERADGYTF
DNA: TGTGCCAGCACCGCCGAACGGGCGGATGGCTACACCTTC
size: .
J: TRBJ1-2
V: TRBV2
D: .

CDR3: CASSLGQFDYGYTF
DNA: TGTGCCAGCAGCTTGGGACAGTTCGACTATGGCTACACCTTC
size: .
J: TRBJ1-2
V: TRBV5-4
D: .

CDR3: CASSSLRWGETQYF
DNA: TGTGCCAGCAGTTCCCTTCGTTGGGGCGAGACCCAGTACTTC
size: .
J: TRBJ2-5
V: TRBV28
D: .

CDR3: CATSRTGTTLRGNTIYF
DNA: TGTGCCACCAGCAGGACCGGGACAACCCTTCGAGGAAACACCATATATTTT
size: .
J: TRBJ1-3
V: TRBV15
D: .

CDR3: CASTRSYGYTF
DNA: TGTGCCAGCACCCGGAGCTATGGCTACACCTTC
size: .
J: TRBJ1-2
V: TRBV28
D: .

CDR3: CASTVGGQGAQPQHF
DNA: TGTGCCAGCACGGTCGGGGGACAGGGGGCCCAGCCCCAGCATTTT
size: .
J: TRBJ1-5
V: TRBV11-2
D: TRBD1

CDR3: CASSSRMATDTQYF
DNA: TGTGCCAGCAGCTCCAGGATGGCTACAGATACGCAGTATTTT
size: .
J: TRBJ2-3
V: TRBV7-3
D: .

CDR3: CATQPGLADNEQFF
DNA: TGTGCCACCCAACCGGGACTAGCTGACAATGAGCAGTTCTTC
size: .
J: TRBJ2-1
V: TRBV7-2
D: TRBD2

CDR3: CSVGTGLPYEQYF
DNA: TGCAGCGTGGGAACAGGGCTCCCCTACGAGCAGTACTTC
size: .
J: TRBJ2-7
V: TRBV29-1
D: .

CDR3: CASSFGIYNEQFF
DNA: TGTGCCAGCAGCTTTGGAATCTACAATGAGCAGTTCTTC
size: .
J: TRBJ2-1
V: TRBV5-8
D: .

CDR3: CASSESLARGLSYEQYF
DNA: TGCGCCAGCAGTGAGTCATTGGCCAGGGGCCTCTCCTACGAGCAGTACTTC
size: .
J: TRBJ2-7
V: TRBV10-1
D: .

CDR3: CASWRLNQPQHF
DNA: TGTGCCAGCTGGAGGTTGAATCAGCCCCAGCATTTT
size: .
J: TRBJ1-5
V: TRBV28
D: .

CDR3: CASSVKRGTGVGDTIYF
DNA: TGCGCCAGCAGTGTGAAGCGCGGCACGGGTGTCGGTGACACCATATATTTT
size: once
J: TRBJ1-3
V: TRBV5-1
D: .

CDR3: CARPVTGDTIYF
DNA: TGTGCCAGACCCGTCACGGGGGACACCATATATTTT
size: .
J: TRBJ1-3
V: TRBV6-6
D: .

CDR3: CASSLGGTSGSNEQYF
DNA: TGTGCCAGCAGCTTAGGGGGGACTAGCGGGAGTAACGAGCAGTACTTC
size: .
J: TRBJ2-7
V: TRBV11-2
D: TRBD2

CDR3: CASSWQSNQPQHF
DNA: TGTGCCAGCAGTTGGCAGAGCAATCAGCCCCAGCATTTT
size: .
J: TRBJ1-5
V: TRBV6-5
D: .

CDR3: CAISDLYEQYF
DNA: TGTGCCATCAGTGATCTCTACGAGCAGTACTTC
size: .
J: TRBJ2-7
V: TRBV10-3
D: .

CDR3: CASSDWRNEQFF
DNA: TGTGCCAGCAGTGATTGGCGAAATGAGCAGTTCTTC
size: .
J: TRBJ2-1
V: TRBV6-1
D: .

CDR3: CASSLGHRGREETQYF
DNA: TGTGCCAGCAGCTTAGGTCACAGGGGGCGCGAAGAGACCCAGTACTTC
size: .
J: TRBJ2-5
V: TRBV7-6
D: TRBD1

CDR3: CASSTEWAGASPFF
DNA: TGTGCCAGCAGCACCGAGTGGGCGGGAGCCTCGCCGTTCTTC
size: .
J: TRBJ2-1
V: TRBV7-8
D: TRBD2

CDR3: CASSFTRAGGSEQYF
DNA: TGTGCCAGCAGCTTCACCCGGGCGGGGGGGTCCGAGCAGTACTTC
size: .
J: TRBJ2-7
V: TRBV7-2
D: TRBD2

CDR3: CASSEDLSGYTF
DNA: TGTGCCAGCTCAGAAGACCTGAGTGGCTACACCTTC
size: .
J: TRBJ1-2
V: TRBV18
D: .